The present entry profiles one TCR beta chain with its context. Participants were aged about 18 to 100 years from about two dozen US areas. Allocation to cohorts depended on clinical history reported by the participants. For recovered donors of Cohort 3, there were two negative PCRs, clearance, or symptom resolution. The sample belongs to a study of blood T cell repertoires in COVID-19. Original handling: For nucleated cells, counts were estimated from reference gene primer amplification. Method: immunoSEQ multiplex PCR; TCRdb's copy keeps in-frame clones and lacks some. The DNA was the basis for D and trimming; V, J and clone size are from that table. The table records about 250,000 clones, around 82% of them present only once. CDR3 size: 16 residues. V was shortened by 1 base and J by 1 base, with 11 bases between the two germline ends. CDR1 SGHTA and CDR2 FQGNSA come from the germline V gene.

Sequenced: PBMCs or T cells enriched from blood (not recorded which). The chain carries TRBV7-2 and TRBJ2-4, with D perhaps matching TRBD1 (5 bases). The sequence came from a man between 50 and 59 years old who had recovered from COVID-19. The CDR3 loop reads CASSLVAPGAKNIQYF. The CDR3 nucleotides are TGTGCCAGCAGCTTAGTGGCGCCAGGGGCCAAAAACATTCAGTACTTC.